The entry below describes one T cell receptor (beta chain). Its antigen is currently unknown. As it was prepared, the TCRbeta library received unique molecular identifiers. TCRdb used MiXCR to reprocess the PCR reads, holding one entry per CDR3 protein. The sample has 500,000 to 750,000 distinct CDR3 sequences; roughly 13% are singletons. This sample was taken from a study of T-cell reconstitution after alpha-beta-depleted transplantation in children. General study results and limits: Several hundred rapidly expanded clones from non-depleted graft cells reportedly supplied alpha-beta T cells about two months post-transplant. After transplant, high TCRbeta diversity at day 60 in some patients arose from surviving recipient T cells and thymic progenitors. Counts and diversity of T cells one year after transplant came mostly from newly produced T cells.

The CDR3 is made up of 12 amino acids. Trimming shortened V by 1 base and J by 2 bases, and 4 bases separated the two germline ends. CDR1 and CDR2 (germline): GTSNPN, SVGIG (reference sequence). This chain uses TRBV30 with TRBJ2-3; D unclear. The TCR originated in a male patient younger than 18 who had a stem cell transplant for acute myeloid leukemia, so the T cells may come from the graft donor. The material was PBMCs, mostly from graft donor cells, obtained 360 days after TCRalphabeta/CD19-depleted stem cell transplant. Written as DNA, the CDR3 is TGTGCCTGGAGTGCCACCACAGATACGCAGTATTTT. Translating gives CAWSATTDTQYF.